The source of this T cell receptor beta chain is a study of blood T cell repertoires in COVID-19. Study in general: Samples of COVID-19 (acute and convalescent) were obtained from the United States, Italy and Spain. In each case, the material was cDNA or gDNA derived from T cells, B-cell-depleted T cells, or PBMCs.

J was trimmed by 4 bases and V by 4 bases; bases with no gene match: 10. The CDR3 is 16 residues long. Per the germline V gene, CDR1 is SQVTM and CDR2 is ANQGSEA. The authors' processing: Amplification with reference gene primers provided the estimates of nucleated cell counts. The data were produced by immunoSEQ multiplex PCR, yet TCRdb's version contains in-frame clones alone and is incomplete. Clonal size and the V and J genes are those of that table, whereas D and trimming came from the DNA. This sample has more than 350,000 clones, with roughly 90% found just once. During active infection, Seattle patients enrolled and were then monitored through disease.

The sequenced sample consisted of peripheral blood. This TCR was recovered from a woman aged 30 to 39 with COVID-19, enrolled during active disease. The rearrangement links TRBV29-1 to TRBJ2-2, with 9 bases lining up with TRBD1. CDR3 bases: TGCAGCGTTGGAGCTTACAGGGGGCCCTCCACCGGGGAGCTGTTTTTT. Amino acid sequence: CSVGAYRGPSTGELFF.